The 29 T cell receptor beta chains given below trace back to one sample, sequenced in a study of T cells in Graves' hyperthyroidism and ophthalmopathy. From RNA transcripts, TCR beta CDR3 regions were amplified. TCR CDR3 regions were first amplified by RT-PCR with HTBI primers. TCRdb itself ran the multiplex PCR reads through MiXCR, one entry per CDR3 protein. The table lists a few hundred thousand distinct CDR3 sequences, roughly an eighth of them singletons. What was sequenced was blood. These receptors all stem from a woman younger than 30 with Graves' hyperthyroidism.

This clonotype was observed many times. The chain uses TRBV30 and TRBJ1-5; 7 nucleotides agree with TRBD1. CDR1 is GTSNPN, CDR2 SVGIG, per germline (reference sequence). Unmatched junction bases numbered 4, after V lost 7 bases and J lost 4 bases. This CDR3 is 12 amino acids long. The CDR3 region is CAYSDRNQPQHF. The CDR3 nucleotides read TGTGCCTACTCGGACAGGAATCAGCCCCAGCATTTT.

This clonotype was found a few times. The rearrangement joins TRBV19 to TRBJ2-7, with 9 bases aligning to TRBD2. With 1 base clipped from V and 6 bases from J, the junction kept 4 bases outside the gene matches. CDR3 length: 14 residues. The V gene's germline CDR1 is LNHDA and CDR2 SQIVND (reference sequence). CDR3 bases: TGTGCCAGTAGTATAGTAGCGGGAGTAGGCGAGCAGTACTTC. Protein product: CASSIVAGVGEQYF.

This clonotype was seen ten or more times. The rearrangement uses TRBV20-1 and TRBJ2-7; maybe TRBD2 (6 bases). Germline V gene lookup returns CDR1 DFQATT and CDR2 SNEGSKA (reference sequence). V dropped 6 bases and J dropped 4 bases, with 13 bases sitting between them. The CDR3 length is 12 residues. The CDR3 DNA sequence: TGCAGTGCCGCGGGAAGCCCATACGAGCAGTACTTC. It translates to CSAAGSPYEQYF.

This clonotype was recorded at least ten times. The chain carries TRBV7-2 and TRBJ2-5; 15 positions match TRBD2. The CDR3 has 17 residues. Germline lookup yields CDR1 SGHTA and CDR2 FQGNSA. After removal of 4 bases from V and 4 bases from J, the junction contained 7 bases not matched to a gene. CDR3 nucleotide sequence: TGTGCCAGCAGCTCAGGACTAGCGGGAGGGCTTGTAGAGACCCAGTACTTC. Its protein is CASSSGLAGGLVETQYF. Full variable domain (missing parts from reference TRBV7-2 and TRBJ2-5): GAGVSQSPSNKVTEKGKDVELRCDPISGHTALYWYRQSLGQGLEFLIYFQGNSAPDKSGLPSDRFSAERTGGSVSTLTIQRTQQEDSAVYLCASSSGLAGGLVETQYFGPGTRLLVL.

This chain links TRBV13 with TRBJ2-2; no reliable D call. This CDR3 has 16 residues. Germline CDR1 PRHDT, CDR2 FYEKMQ (reference sequence). V lost 0 bases and J 0 bases, leaving 8 bases between the germline ends. CDR3 region: CASSLGLEANTGELFF. The CDR3, as DNA: TGTGCCAGCAGCTTAGGATTAGAAGCGAACACCGGGGAGCTGTTTTTT.

This clonotype was counted many times. The rearrangement links TRBV3-1 to TRBJ1-1, with D possibly being TRBD1 (5 bases). The CDR3 covers 15 residues. Germline values: CDR1 LGHDT, CDR2 YNNKEL (reference sequence). V gave up 5 bases and J gave up 4 bases, with 17 bases separating them. CDR3 amino acids: CASSNTRDWGTEAFF. In DNA, the CDR3 is TGTGCCAGCAGCAACACCAGGGATTGGGGCACTGAAGCTTTCTTT.

Many counts were recorded for this clonotype. The chain links TRBV28 to TRBJ1-2; 9 bases agree with TRBD1. The CDR3 loop spans 15 amino acids. Germline lookup yields CDR1 MDHEN and CDR2 SYDVKM. V lost 3 bases to trimming and J lost 4 bases; unmatched junction nucleotides: 6. The CDR3 sequence: CASSFLQGATYGYTF. In DNA form, the CDR3 reads TGTGCCAGCAGTTTCCTACAGGGGGCGACCTATGGCTACACCTTC.

This clonotype was seen at least ten times. The V gene is TRBV28, the J gene TRBJ2-7; 7 bases match TRBD1. Germline CDR1 reads MDHEN; CDR2 reads SYDVKM. There are 14 residues in the CDR3. V gave up 6 bases and J gave up 7 bases; unmatched junction bases: 12. The CDR3 nucleotides read TGTGCCAGCAGCCCAGGGACAGACAGCAGGGAGCAGTACTTC. Encoded protein: CASSPGTDSREQYF.

The CDR3 spells CASSPGDTWYF. The CDR3 DNA reads TGTGCCAGCAGCCCGGGGGATACTTGGTATTTT. This chain connects TRBV7-6 to TRBJ2-3; D perhaps matches TRBD2 (6 bases). Germline V gives CDR1 SGHVS, CDR2 FNYEAQ. This CDR3 has 11 residues. V dropped 5 bases and J dropped 14 bases, with 14 bases sitting between them.

This clonotype was seen many times. This sequence joins TRBV6-1 and TRBJ1-1; possibly TRBD1 for D (5 bases). CDR1 and CDR2 (germline): MNHNS, SASEGT. The CDR3 is 12 amino acids. V shed 8 bases and J shed 3 bases, with 10 bases lying between them. Written as DNA, the CDR3 is TGTGCCAGCTGGGACGGAGACACTGAAGCTTTCTTT. Its protein is CASWDGDTEAFF.

Many counts were recorded for this clonotype. V gene TRBV28 combines with J gene TRBJ1-4, with TRBD1 identical over 7 bases. The V gene end was trimmed by 6 bases and the J gene end by 8 bases; junction bases not matched to a gene: 9. Germline values: CDR1 MDHEN, CDR2 SYDVKM. The CDR3 covers 14 residues. The CDR3 DNA is TGTGCCAGCAGGAGAACAGGGGTTTCGGAAAAACTGTTTTTT. Amino acid sequence: CASRRTGVSEKLFF.

This clonotype was detected a few times. The CDR3, as DNA: TGTGCCAGCATTGGGATCAATCAGCCCCAGCATTTT. Translation: CASIGINQPQHF. The gene calls are TRBV28 and TRBJ1-5; D remains unclear. V was trimmed by 7 bases and J by 3 bases, leaving 7 bases between them. This CDR3 region has 12 residues. Per the germline V gene, CDR1 is MDHEN and CDR2 is SYDVKM.

The genes are TRBV5-1 and TRBJ1-1; maybe TRBD1 (6 bases). Deletions cut 4 bases from V and 1 base from J, with 11 bases between. The CDR3 runs to 14 residues. Per germline, CDR1 SGHRS and CDR2 YFSETQ. CDR3 nucleotides: TGCGCCAGCAGCCCGACACAGGGGAACACTGAAGCTTTCTTT. This codes for CASSPTQGNTEAFF.

The CDR3 DNA reads TGCGCCAGCAGCCAAGACGCCGGACAGGGAATCGGCTCTGGAAACACCATATATTTT. Encoded protein: CASSQDAGQGIGSGNTIYF. The rearrangement joins TRBV4-3 to TRBJ1-3, with 8 positions matching TRBD1. The CDR3 is 19 residues long. Germline loops: CDR1 LGHNA, CDR2 YSLEER. V shed 0 bases, J shed 0 bases, and the junction held 10 bases outside the gene matches.

This clonotype was seen at least ten times. This sequence joins TRBV4-1 and TRBJ2-1, with D possibly matching TRBD2 (6 bases). The CDR3 is 17 residues long. Per the germline V gene, CDR1 is MGHRA and CDR2 is YSYEKL. V was pared by 0 bases and J by 0 bases, with 12 bases between. For the CDR3, the DNA is TGCGCCAGCAGCCAAGATCGGAGGGGTCACTCCTACAATGAGCAGTTCTTC. This sequence encodes CASSQDRRGHSYNEQFF.

This clonotype was detected ten times or more. The chain is built from TRBV6-1 and TRBJ2-7, with 10 bases lining up with TRBD1. CDR3 length equals 14 residues. Trimming took 4 bases from V and 5 from J; bases not matched to a gene: 5. Germline CDR1 MNHNS, CDR2 SASEGT. The chain's CDR3 is CASSATGGYDEQYF. Here the CDR3 DNA reads TGTGCCAGCAGTGCGACAGGGGGCTACGACGAGCAGTACTTC.

The V gene is TRBV5-1, the J gene TRBJ2-5; 9 nucleotides align to TRBD2. V lost 1 base, J lost 4 bases, and 5 bases stayed unmatched. Germline lookup yields CDR1 SGHRS and CDR2 YFSETQ. This CDR3 spans 15 amino acids. The CDR3 region is CASSLSGRSGETQYF. The DNA for the CDR3 is TGCGCCAGCAGCTTGAGCGGGAGGTCGGGAGAGACCCAGTACTTC.

This clonotype was detected only once. A much larger clone is a single base away; this may be a read error. The genes are TRBV28 and TRBJ2-5; a weak D match, TRBD1 (6 bases). There are 16 residues in the CDR3. Germline lookup yields CDR1 MDHEN and CDR2 SYDVKM. This CDR3 reads CSCRALAGAYGETQYF. The CDR3 DNA follows: TGCTCCTGTCGGGCCCTGGCAGGGGCCTATGGAGAGACCCAGTACTTC.

In its sample, this clonotype was seen many times. This chain uses TRBV28 with TRBJ2-4; TRBD2 agrees at 13 bases. This CDR3 contains 19 residues. V was clipped by 4 bases and J by 0 bases; unmatched bases: 9. Germline V lookup: CDR1 MDHEN, CDR2 SYDVKM. As DNA, the CDR3 is TGTGCCAGCAGTTCAGAGGAGGGACTAGCGGGACTAGCCAAAAACATTCAGTACTTC. This codes for CASSSEEGLAGLAKNIQYF.

This clonotype was recorded many times. The chain couples TRBV24-1 to TRBJ2-1, with TRBD2 matching 12 bases. Germline assignment: CDR1 KGHDR and CDR2 SFDVKD. Losses at the gene ends were 2 bases for V and 9 bases for J; bases not matched to a gene: 4. This CDR3 comprises 15 residues. The CDR3 nucleotides are TGTGCCACCAGTGATTCTCGGACTAGCGGGATTGAGCAGTTCTTC. Protein sequence: CATSDSRTSGIEQFF.

The V gene is TRBV3-1, the J gene TRBJ2-3; 9 bases line up with TRBD2. Trimming took 3 bases from V and 7 from J; bases not matched to a gene: 17. The CDR3 has 18 residues. Germline V gene sequence: CDR1 LGHDT, CDR2 YNNKEL (reference sequence). The CDR3 sequence is CASSQAGAGGGVLNTQYF. The CDR3 coding sequence is TGTGCCAGCAGCCAGGCGGGCGCCGGCGGGGGGGTTTTAAATACGCAGTATTTT.

The chain joins TRBV28 to TRBJ2-6; perhaps TRBD2 as D (5 bases). Germline CDR1 is MDHEN and CDR2 is SYDVKM. The CDR3 is 14 residues long. Between the trimmed V and J ends, which lost 5 bases and 0 bases, there was a span of 5 bases. The CDR3 bases are TGTGCCAGCAGTCGGGGCTCTGGGGCCAACGTCCTGACTTTC. Amino acid sequence: CASSRGSGANVLTF.

This clonotype was seen repeatedly, ten times or more. V is TRBV7-2 and J is TRBJ1-5; possibly TRBD1 for D (5 bases). The CDR3 extends over 15 amino acids. Germline loops: CDR1 SGHTA, CDR2 FQGNSA. Deletions cut 1 base from V and 6 bases from J, with 13 bases between. The CDR3 sequence: CASSLGVGGLQPQHF. The CDR3 DNA follows: TGTGCCAGCAGCTTAGGCGTCGGGGGACTTCAGCCCCAGCATTTT.

Ten or more counts support this clonotype. CDR3 loop: CAISELGTTYEQYF. The DNA of the CDR3 is TGTGCCATCAGTGAGCTCGGGACAACCTACGAGCAGTACTTC. The chain couples TRBV10-3 to TRBJ2-7; perhaps TRBD1 as D (6 bases). Germline lookup yields CDR1 ENHRY and CDR2 SYGVKD. The CDR3 runs 14 residues. The V and J ends lost 2 bases and 2 bases respectively, with 10 bases between them.

This clonotype has just a few counts. The rearrangement uses TRBV20-1 and TRBJ2-5, with 11 bases lining up with TRBD2. Germline lookup yields CDR1 DFQATT and CDR2 SNEGSKA (reference sequence). CDR3 length equals 14 residues. V gave up 3 bases and J gave up 5 bases; unmatched junction bases: 5. The CDR3, as DNA: TGCAGTGCTAGTGTAGCGGGAGGGTTTGAGACCCAGTACTTC. It codes for CSASVAGGFETQYF.

In this sample, this clonotype turned up many times. The chain combines TRBV18 with TRBJ1-5; D possibly corresponds to TRBD1 (6 bases). Trimming pared 3 bases from V and 7 bases from J, leaving 16 bases between. This CDR3 spans 15 amino acids. CDR1 and CDR2 (germline): KGHSH, LQKENI. The CDR3 bases are TGTGCCAGCTCACCGAGCGGGGGGCGCGAGCAGCCCCAGCATTTT. It encodes CASSPSGGREQPQHF.

This clonotype was recorded many times. The J gene is TRBJ1-2, the V gene TRBV6-1; no firm D call. V dropped 5 bases and J dropped 2 bases, with 6 bases sitting between them. Germline loops: CDR1 MNHNS, CDR2 SASEGT. The CDR3 is made up of 12 amino acids. CDR3 coding DNA: TGTGCCAGCAGTACACGGAACTATGGCTACACCTTC. Protein: CASSTRNYGYTF.

The table lists this clonotype with many counts. The chain carries TRBV28 and TRBJ2-5, with 7 bases matching TRBD2. The length of the CDR3 is 14 residues. V shed 2 bases and J 10 bases; nucleotides not matched to a gene: 10. Germline-derived CDR1 and CDR2 are MDHEN and SYDVKM. The CDR3 here is CASSLLITGGVQYF. CDR3 sequence (DNA): TGTGCCAGCAGTTTACTGATCACGGGGGGAGTCCAGTACTTC.

The chain uses TRBV7-2 and TRBJ2-1; D gene uncertain. CDR1 is SGHTA and CDR2 is FQGNSA in the germline V gene. The V and J ends lost 2 bases and 8 bases respectively, with 16 bases between them. The CDR3 is 15 residues long. CDR3 in amino acids: CASSLSFGPFDEQFF. The DNA of the CDR3 is TGTGCCAGCAGCTTATCTTTTGGGCCCTTCGATGAGCAGTTCTTC.